Below, 3 T cell receptor beta chains from the same sample are listed, as sequenced in a study of OX40 agonist ivuxolimab in advanced cancers. Here immunoSEQ multiplex PCR was the method, and the copy in TCRdb shows in-frame clones only, minus some. The data contain roughly 75,000 clones, around 86% of them singletons. The specimen comprised CD4+ or CD8+ T cells sorted from blood, sampled in a trial of the OX40 agonist ivuxolimab. These receptor sequences come from an adult with an advanced solid tumor such as melanoma, head and neck, liver or kidney cancer.

This clone was seen only a few times. The CDR3 region is CAWSGWADEAFF. The CDR3, as DNA: TGTGCCTGGAGTGGTTGGGCAGATGAAGCTTTCTTT. V gene TRBV30 combines with J gene TRBJ1-1; D not resolved. This CDR3 is 12 amino acids long. V was trimmed by 1 base and J by 7 bases, leaving 10 bases between them. Germline V gives CDR1 GTSNPN, CDR2 SVGIG (reference sequence). Variable domain in full (rest from reference TRBV30 and TRBJ1-1): SQTIHQWPATLVQPVGSPLSLECTVEGTSNPNLYWYRQAAGRGLQLLFYSVGIGQISSEVPQNLSASRPQDRQFILSSKKLLLSDSGFYLCAWSGWADEAFFGQGTRLTVV.

This chain joins TRBV5-8 and TRBJ2-1, with D perhaps TRBD1 or TRBD2 (5 bases each). The CDR3 covers 14 residues. Germline V lookup: CDR1 SGHTS, CDR2 YDEGEE. The V end was cut by 4 bases, the J end by 8 bases, with 16 bases between. The CDR3 sequence is CASSVTLGVYEQFF. The CDR3 DNA is TGTGCCAGCAGCGTGACCCTGGGGGTTTATGAGCAGTTCTTC.

The V call is TRBV11-2, the J call TRBJ2-5; 9 positions match TRBD2. Germline CDR1 SGHAT, CDR2 FQNNGV. CDR3 size: 17 residues. The V gene end was trimmed by 0 bases and the J gene end by 2 bases; junction bases not matched to a gene: 7. CDR3 sequence: CASSLDAGLALQETQYF. The DNA of the CDR3 is TGTGCCAGCAGCTTAGACGCGGGACTAGCTCTACAAGAGACCCAGTACTTC.